This TCR beta chain comes out of a study of early T cells in non-severe SARS-CoV-2 infection. Study background: The study sequenced bulk RNA from unsorted whole blood, with chains unpaired. General study points: Sequences matched to VDJdb favored anti-spike CD8 responses, while private and CD4 specificities were missed.

Attachment of unique molecular identifiers to individual cDNA molecules was performed. MiXCR, run by TCRdb on the 5' RACE reads, gives a single entry per CDR3 protein. The repertoire includes 25,000 to 30,000 distinct CDR3 sequences, approximately 6.6% of them detected once, and roughly a third sits in the top ten. About this clonotype itself: Its target is unknown. This may be a read error, as it is one base from a much larger clone.

This CDR3 has 15 amino acids. V lost 4 bases and J 5 bases, leaving 15 bases between the germline ends. Germline V gene lookup returns CDR1 SGHRS and CDR2 YFSETQ. This TCR came from an adult who was a healthcare worker with PCR-confirmed SARS-CoV-2 infection or an uninfected control (not recorded which). The specimen comprised whole blood, sampled at baseline. This sequence joins TRBV5-1 and TRBJ1-4, with D unclear. The DNA for the CDR3 is TGCGCCAGCAGCCCGGGCATGGGAGGGAATGAAAAACTGTTTTTT. It yields the protein CASSPGMGGNEKLFF.